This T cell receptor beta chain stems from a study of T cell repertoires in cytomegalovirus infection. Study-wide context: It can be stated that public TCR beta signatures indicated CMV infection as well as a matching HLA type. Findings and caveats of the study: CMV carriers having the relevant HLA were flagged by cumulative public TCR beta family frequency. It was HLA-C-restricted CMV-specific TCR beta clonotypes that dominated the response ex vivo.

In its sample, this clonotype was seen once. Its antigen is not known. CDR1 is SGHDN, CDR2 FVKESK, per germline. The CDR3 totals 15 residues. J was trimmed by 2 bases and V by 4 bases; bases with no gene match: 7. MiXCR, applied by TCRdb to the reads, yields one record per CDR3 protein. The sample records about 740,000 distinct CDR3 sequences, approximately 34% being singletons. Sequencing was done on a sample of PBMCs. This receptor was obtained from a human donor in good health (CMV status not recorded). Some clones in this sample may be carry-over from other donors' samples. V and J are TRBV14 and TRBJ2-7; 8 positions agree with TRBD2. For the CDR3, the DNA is TGTGCCAGCAGCCGGCGGGGGGCTGGGACCTACGAGCAGTACTTC. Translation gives CASSRRGAGTYEQYF. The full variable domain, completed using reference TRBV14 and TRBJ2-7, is EAGVTQFPSHSVIEKGQTVTLRCDPISGHDNLYWYRRVMGKEIKFLLHFVKESKQDESGMPNNRFLAERTGGTYSTLKVQPAELEDSGVYFCASSRRGAGTYEQYFGPGTRLTVT.